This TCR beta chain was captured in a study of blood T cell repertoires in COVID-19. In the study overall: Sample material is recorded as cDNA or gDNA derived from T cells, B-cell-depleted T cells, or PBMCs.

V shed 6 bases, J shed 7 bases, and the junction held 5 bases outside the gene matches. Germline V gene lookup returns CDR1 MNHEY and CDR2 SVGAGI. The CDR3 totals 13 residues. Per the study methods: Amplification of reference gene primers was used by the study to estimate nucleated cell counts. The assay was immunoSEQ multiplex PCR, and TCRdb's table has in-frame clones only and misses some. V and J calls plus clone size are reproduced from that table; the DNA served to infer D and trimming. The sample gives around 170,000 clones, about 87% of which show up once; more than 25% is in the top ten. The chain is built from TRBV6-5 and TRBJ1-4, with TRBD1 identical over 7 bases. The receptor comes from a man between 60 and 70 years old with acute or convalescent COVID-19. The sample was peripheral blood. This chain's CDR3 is CASRDRASEKLFF. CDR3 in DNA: TGTGCCAGCAGAGACAGGGCGAGTGAAAAACTGTTTTTT.